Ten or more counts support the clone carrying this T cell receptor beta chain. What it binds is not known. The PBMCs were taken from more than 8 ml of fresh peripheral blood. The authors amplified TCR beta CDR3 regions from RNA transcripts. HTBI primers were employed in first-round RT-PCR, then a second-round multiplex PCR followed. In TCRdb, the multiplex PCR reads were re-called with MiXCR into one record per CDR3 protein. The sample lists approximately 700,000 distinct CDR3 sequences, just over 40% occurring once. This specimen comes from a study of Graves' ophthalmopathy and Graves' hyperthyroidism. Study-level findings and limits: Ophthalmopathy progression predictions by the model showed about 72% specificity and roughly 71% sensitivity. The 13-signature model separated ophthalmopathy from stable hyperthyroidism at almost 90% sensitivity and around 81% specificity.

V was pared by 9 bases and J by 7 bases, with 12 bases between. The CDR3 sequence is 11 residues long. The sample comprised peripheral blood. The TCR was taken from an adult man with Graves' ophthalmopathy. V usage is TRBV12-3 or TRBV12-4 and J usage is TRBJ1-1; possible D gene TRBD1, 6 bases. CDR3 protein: CASNLDSEAFF. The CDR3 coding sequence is TGTGCCAGTAATTTGGACAGTGAAGCTTTCTTT.